What follows are 9 T cell receptor beta chains derived from one specimen sequenced in a study of T cells in Graves' hyperthyroidism and ophthalmopathy. Amplification yielded TCR beta CDR3 regions, with RNA transcripts as the source. TCR CDR3 underwent first-round RT-PCR with the HTBI primer set. A single record per CDR3 protein comes from TCRdb applying MiXCR to the multiplex PCR reads. The data hold around 250,000 distinct CDR3 sequences, with approximately 15% observed a single time. Sequenced: blood. Receptor source: a woman between 40 and 55 years old with Graves' hyperthyroidism that later progressed to Graves' ophthalmopathy.

A few counts support this clonotype. The rearrangement joins TRBV20-1 to TRBJ1-1, with TRBD1 matching 8 bases. The V segment lost 0 bases and the J segment 2 bases; nucleotides outside the gene matches: 8. This CDR3 comprises 16 residues. CDR1 and CDR2 (germline): DFQATT, SNEGSKA (reference sequence). CDR3: CSARDGRTGYNTEAFF. In DNA form, the CDR3 reads TGCAGTGCTAGAGATGGCCGGACAGGGTATAACACTGAAGCTTTCTTT.

In this sample, this clonotype turned up many times. The rearrangement joins TRBV3-1 to TRBJ2-1; D tentatively reads TRBD1 or TRBD2 (6 bases each). Germline values: CDR1 LGHDT, CDR2 YNNKEL (reference sequence). The CDR3 runs to 15 residues. The germline V and J ends were trimmed by 2 bases and 5 bases, with 13 bases remaining between them. The CDR3 DNA reads TGTGCCAGCAGCCAAACCTGGGGGGACAACAATGAGCAGTTCTTC. It codes for CASSQTWGDNNEQFF.

This clonotype was seen many times. The chain links TRBV18 to TRBJ1-1; D not resolved. V was pared by 5 bases and J by 5 bases, with 12 bases between. This CDR3 spans 13 amino acids. Germline V lookup: CDR1 KGHSH, CDR2 LQKENI. CDR3 bases: TGTGCCAGCTCAACCCGGGTAGGGACTGAAGCTTTCTTT. As protein: CASSTRVGTEAFF.

At least ten counts were recorded for this clonotype. The J gene is TRBJ1-2, the V gene TRBV24-1, with 9 bases fitting TRBD1. Trimming removed 4 bases from V and 6 bases from J; junction bases left unmatched: 2. This CDR3 spans 13 amino acids. CDR1 KGHDR and CDR2 SFDVKD come from the germline V gene. Written as DNA, the CDR3 is TGTGCCACCAGTGAGGGACAGGGAAATGGCTACACCTTC. Translation gives CATSEGQGNGYTF.

This clonotype was seen a few times. The CDR3 loop is CSRNFATEAFF. As DNA, the CDR3 is TGCAGTAGGAATTTTGCCACTGAAGCTTTCTTT. The chain carries TRBV20-1 and TRBJ1-1; unclear D gene. Germline V gene sequence: CDR1 DFQATT, CDR2 SNEGSKA (reference sequence). The CDR3 extends over 11 amino acids. Between the trimmed V and J ends, which lost 8 bases and 4 bases, there was a span of 11 bases.

Regarding this clonotype: This may stem from a read error, because a much larger clone lies one nucleotide away. DNA for the CDR3: TGTGCCAGCGGCTTAGGAGGGGACTGGTACTTC. Its translation is CASGLGGDWYF. The chain combines TRBV7-9 with TRBJ2-5; tentatively, D is TRBD2 (6 bases). The CDR3 loop spans 11 amino acids. Germline V gene lookup returns CDR1 SEHNR and CDR2 FQNEAQ (reference sequence). The full variable domain, its missing parts supplied by reference TRBV7-9 and TRBJ2-5, is DTGVSQNPRHKITKRGQNVTFRCDPISEHNRLYWYRQTLGQGPEFLTYFQNEAQLEKSRLLSDRFSAERPKGSFSTLEIQRTEQGDSAMYLCASGLGGDWYFGPGTRLLVL.

The gene calls are TRBV15 and TRBJ1-1; the D is unclear. Germline CDR1 is LNHNV and CDR2 is YYDKDF (reference sequence). The CDR3 covers 14 residues. V dropped 0 bases and J dropped 6 bases, with 11 bases sitting between them. The CDR3 DNA reads as TGTGCCACCAGCAGAGATTGGGATGGATCTGAAGCTTTCTTT. Translation: CATSRDWDGSEAFF.

The V call is TRBV6-2 or TRBV6-3, the J call TRBJ1-5, with a weak D call TRBD1 (5 bases). The length of the CDR3 is 14 residues. Germline values: CDR1 MNHEY, CDR2 SVGEGT. Deletions cut 6 bases from V and 3 bases from J, with 12 bases between. The CDR3 loop reads CASRDNRFNQPQHF. The CDR3 nucleotides read TGTGCCAGCAGGGATAACAGGTTCAATCAGCCCCAGCATTTT.

This clonotype was counted at least ten times. The gene calls are TRBV9 and TRBJ1-6; D is ambiguous. The germline gives CDR1 SGDLS, CDR2 YYNGEE. The CDR3 has 15 residues. Trimming removed 0 bases at V and 10 bases at J, with 14 bases between. The chain's CDR3 is CASSVDLSLNSPLHF. The DNA of the CDR3 is TGTGCCAGCAGCGTAGACCTCTCTCTGAACTCACCCCTCCACTTT.